The sample holds a few counts of the clone carrying this T cell receptor (beta chain). The antigen is not known. This specimen comes from a study of blood T cells in healthy people across ages. V was clipped by 2 bases and J by 6 bases, with 16 bases between them. Germline-derived CDR1 and CDR2 are SGHTA and FQGNSA. CDR3 length equals 15 residues. Primers used in a second PCR of roughly 6 to 11 cycles were a sample-barcoded 5' primer and a J-beta primer mix. TCRdb re-called the 5' RACE reads through MiXCR, storing one row per CDR3 protein. The sample yields around 1,000,000 distinct CDR3 sequences, less than 45% seen once. Study-wide points: A roughly linear fall in TCR beta diversity per million T cells was seen with increasing age.

This TCR was recovered from a man between 18 and 35 years old in good health. J is TRBJ1-2 and V is TRBV7-2; D uncertain. The sequenced sample consisted of blood. CDR3 nucleotides: TGTGCCAGCAGCTTAACTCCGAGCGCCGGCGATGGCTACACCTTC. Amino acid sequence: CASSLTPSAGDGYTF. Variable domain in full (rest from reference TRBV7-2 and TRBJ1-2): GAGVSQSPSNKVTEKGKDVELRCDPISGHTALYWYRQSLGQGLEFLIYFQGNSAPDKSGLPSDRFSAERTGGSVSTLTIQRTQQEDSAVYLCASSLTPSAGDGYTFGSGTRLTVV.